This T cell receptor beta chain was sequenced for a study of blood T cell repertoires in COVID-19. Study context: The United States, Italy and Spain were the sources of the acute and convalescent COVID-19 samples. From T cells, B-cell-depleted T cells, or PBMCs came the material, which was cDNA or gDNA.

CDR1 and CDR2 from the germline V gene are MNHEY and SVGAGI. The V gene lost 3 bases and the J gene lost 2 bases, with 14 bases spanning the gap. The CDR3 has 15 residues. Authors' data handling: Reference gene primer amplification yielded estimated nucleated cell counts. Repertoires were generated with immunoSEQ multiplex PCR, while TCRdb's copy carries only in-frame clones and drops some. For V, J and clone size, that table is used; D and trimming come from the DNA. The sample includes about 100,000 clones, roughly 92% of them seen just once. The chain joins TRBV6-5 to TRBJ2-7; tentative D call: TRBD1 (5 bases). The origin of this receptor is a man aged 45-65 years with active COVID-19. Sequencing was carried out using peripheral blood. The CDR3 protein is CASSYGQGEPYEQYF. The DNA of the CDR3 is TGTGCCAGCAGTTATGGGCAGGGTGAACCCTACGAGCAGTACTTC.